The rows below give T cell receptor beta chains drawn from one sample of a study of persistence of HIV-infected CD4 T cells. What these receptors recognize is not known. Method: immunoSEQ multiplex PCR; TCRdb's copy keeps in-frame clones and lacks some. This repertoire shows more than 30,000 clones, roughly 87% found once; its top ten account for 1.3%. Sequencing was performed on CD4+ T cells sorted from PBMCs after approximately 20-hour stimulation, taken from a patient who received antiretroviral therapy. Receptors were obtained from an adult man with HIV who was CMV-seropositive. The conserved cysteine and the conserved F or W are not part of the CDR3 here. D genes are given only for firm matches. The listing skips clone size in some rows; elsewhere it reads once, few, many or a size class.

D: TRBD2
J: TRBJ2-7
size: -
V: TRBV28
CDR3: ASSSKTSGNRREQY

D: -
J: TRBJ2-7
size: -
V: TRBV20-1
CDR3: SARVVLEQY

D: -
J: TRBJ2-1
size: -
V: TRBV6-5
CDR3: ASRWTGTLYNEQF

D: -
J: TRBJ1-1
size: -
V: TRBV19
CDR3: ASKINMNTEAF

D: -
J: TRBJ2-7
size: -
V: TRBV10-1
CDR3: ASSELSSSSYEQY

D: -
J: TRBJ1-1
size: once
V: TRBV10-3
CDR3: AISERAENTEAF

D: -
J: TRBJ2-2
size: -
V: TRBV7-3
CDR3: ASSLGGSRTGELF

D: -
J: TRBJ1-1
size: -
V: TRBV19
CDR3: ASSMAGVSTEAF

D: TRBD2
J: TRBJ2-5
size: -
V: TRBV5-1
CDR3: ASSTSLTSGWETQY

D: -
J: TRBJ1-1
size: -
V: TRBV6-1
CDR3: ASSEGTGRGTEAF

D: -
J: TRBJ2-1
size: once
V: TRBV10-3
CDR3: AISEEGQPYNEQF

D: TRBD1
J: TRBJ1-1
size: -
V: TRBV19
CDR3: ASSLGQYIEAF

D: -
J: TRBJ2-7
size: -
V: TRBV28
CDR3: ASSGTGTRLEQY

D: -
J: TRBJ2-2
size: -
V: TRBV19
CDR3: ASSISQWGTGELF

D: -
J: TRBJ1-2
size: -
V: TRBV5-4
CDR3: ASSPLTGIPLGGYT

D: TRBD2
J: TRBJ2-2
size: -
V: TRBV6-5
CDR3: ASAMGGWNTGELF

D: -
J: TRBJ2-7
size: -
V: TRBV3-1/TRBV3-2
CDR3: ASSPPGVTEQY

D: TRBD1
J: TRBJ1-6
size: -
V: TRBV7-8
CDR3: ASSQEGRGLYYNSPLH

D: TRBD1
J: TRBJ2-2
size: -
V: TRBV10-3
CDR3: AISQSKDRTGELF

D: TRBD1
J: TRBJ2-7
size: -
V: TRBV29-1
CDR3: SVRGQDYEQY

D: -
J: TRBJ2-7
size: -
V: TRBV7-8
CDR3: ASSGILGDEQY

D: TRBD1
J: TRBJ2-4
size: few
V: TRBV29-1
CDR3: SGRQGADIQY

D: TRBD2
J: TRBJ2-5
size: -
V: TRBV9
CDR3: ASSVEAGGLRETQY

D: TRBD2
J: TRBJ2-7
size: -
V: TRBV27
CDR3: ASSSAGGGLYEQY

D: TRBD2
J: TRBJ2-4
size: -
V: TRBV14
CDR3: ASSQDLGLAGWSKNIQY

D: TRBD1
J: TRBJ2-5
size: -
V: TRBV6-6
CDR3: ASSYSRQGAKETQY